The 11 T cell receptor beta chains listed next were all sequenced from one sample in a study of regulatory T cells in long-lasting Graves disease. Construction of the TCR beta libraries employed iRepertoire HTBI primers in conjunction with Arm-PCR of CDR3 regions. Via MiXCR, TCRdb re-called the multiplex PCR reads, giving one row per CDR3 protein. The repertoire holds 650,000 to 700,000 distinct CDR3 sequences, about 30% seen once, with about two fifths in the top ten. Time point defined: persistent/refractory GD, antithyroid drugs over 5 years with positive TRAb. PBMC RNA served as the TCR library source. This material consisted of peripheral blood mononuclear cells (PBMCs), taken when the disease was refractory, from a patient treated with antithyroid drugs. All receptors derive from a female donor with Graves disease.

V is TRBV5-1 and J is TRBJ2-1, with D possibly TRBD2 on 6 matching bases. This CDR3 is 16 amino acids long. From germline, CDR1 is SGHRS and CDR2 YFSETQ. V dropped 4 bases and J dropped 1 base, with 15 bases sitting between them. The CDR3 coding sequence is TGCGCCAGCAGCCTCGCACTCAGCGGGTCCTACAATGAGCAGTTCTTC. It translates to CASSLALSGSYNEQFF.

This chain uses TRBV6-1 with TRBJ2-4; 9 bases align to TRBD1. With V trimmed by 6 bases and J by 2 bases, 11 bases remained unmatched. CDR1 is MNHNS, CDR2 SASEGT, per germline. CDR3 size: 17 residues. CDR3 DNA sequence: TGTGCCAGCAGCGAAATACGGGACAGGGTGACCAAAAACATTCAGTACTTC. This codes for CASSEIRDRVTKNIQYF.

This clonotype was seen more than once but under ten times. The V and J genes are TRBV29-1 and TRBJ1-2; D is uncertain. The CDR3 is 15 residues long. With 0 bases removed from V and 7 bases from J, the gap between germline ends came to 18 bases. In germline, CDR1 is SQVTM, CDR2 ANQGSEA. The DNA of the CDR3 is TGCAGCGTTGAAGATCGTAGGCCCCACTTCGGTGGCTACACCTTC. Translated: CSVEDRRPHFGGYTF.

CDR3 in amino acids: CSARDNYRTYEQYF. CDR3 nucleotide sequence: TGCAGTGCTAGAGATAATTACAGAACCTACGAGCAGTACTTC. This chain uses TRBV20-1 with TRBJ2-7; no clear D gene. Germline-derived CDR1 and CDR2 are DFQATT and SNEGSKA (reference sequence). The CDR3 has 14 amino acids. The V gene lost 0 bases and the J gene lost 2 bases, with 11 bases spanning the gap.

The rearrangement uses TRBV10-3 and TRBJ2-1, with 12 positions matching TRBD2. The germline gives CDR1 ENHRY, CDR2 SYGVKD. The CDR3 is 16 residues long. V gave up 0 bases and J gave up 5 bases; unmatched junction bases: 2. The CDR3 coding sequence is TGTGCCATCAGTGAGTCCCGACTAGCGGGAGACAATGAGCAGTTCTTC. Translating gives CAISESRLAGDNEQFF.

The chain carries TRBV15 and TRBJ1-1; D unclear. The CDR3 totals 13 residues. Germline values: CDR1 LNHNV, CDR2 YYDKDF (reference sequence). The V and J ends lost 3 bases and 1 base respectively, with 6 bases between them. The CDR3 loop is CATSSHRNTEAFF. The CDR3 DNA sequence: TGTGCCACCAGCAGCCACAGGAACACTGAAGCTTTCTTT. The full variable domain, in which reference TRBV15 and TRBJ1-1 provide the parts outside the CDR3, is DAMVIQNPRYQVTQFGKPVTLSCSQTLNHNVMYWYQQKSSQAPKLLFHYYDKDFNNEADTPDNFQSRRPNTSFCFLDIRSPGLGDTAMYLCATSSHRNTEAFFGQGTRLTVV.

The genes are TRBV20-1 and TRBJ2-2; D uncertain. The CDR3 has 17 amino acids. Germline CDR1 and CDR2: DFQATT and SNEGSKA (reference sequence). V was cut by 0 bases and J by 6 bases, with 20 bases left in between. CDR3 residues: CSARDRVEVGFPGELFF. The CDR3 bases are TGCAGTGCTAGAGATCGTGTGGAAGTGGGGTTCCCCGGGGAGCTGTTTTTT.

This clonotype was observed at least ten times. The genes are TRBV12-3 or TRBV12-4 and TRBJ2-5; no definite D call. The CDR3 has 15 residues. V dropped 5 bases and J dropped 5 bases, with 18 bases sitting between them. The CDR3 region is CASSPELGGRETQYF. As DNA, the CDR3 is TGTGCCAGCAGTCCCGAGCTCGGCGGTAGGGAGACCCAGTACTTC.

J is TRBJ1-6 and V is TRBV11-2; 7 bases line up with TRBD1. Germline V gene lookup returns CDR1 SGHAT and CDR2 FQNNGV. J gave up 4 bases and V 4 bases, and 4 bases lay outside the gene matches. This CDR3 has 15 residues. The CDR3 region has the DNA TGTGCCAGCAGCTCAACCAGGGGGTATAATTCACCCCTCCACTTT. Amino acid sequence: CASSSTRGYNSPLHF. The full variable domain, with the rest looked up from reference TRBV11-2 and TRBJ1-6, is EAGVAQSPRYKIIEKRQSVAFWCNPISGHATLYWYQQILGQGPKLLIQFQNNGVVDDSQLPKDRFSAERLKGVDSTLKIQPAKLEDSAVYLCASSSTRGYNSPLHFGNGTRLTVT.

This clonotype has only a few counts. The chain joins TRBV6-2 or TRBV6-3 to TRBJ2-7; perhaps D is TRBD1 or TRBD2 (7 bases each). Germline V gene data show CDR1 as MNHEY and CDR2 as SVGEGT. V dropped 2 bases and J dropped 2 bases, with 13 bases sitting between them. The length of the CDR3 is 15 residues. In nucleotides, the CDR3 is TGTGCCAGCAGTTACGGCCAGGGGGGGGCCTACGAGCAGTACTTC. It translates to CASSYGQGGAYEQYF.

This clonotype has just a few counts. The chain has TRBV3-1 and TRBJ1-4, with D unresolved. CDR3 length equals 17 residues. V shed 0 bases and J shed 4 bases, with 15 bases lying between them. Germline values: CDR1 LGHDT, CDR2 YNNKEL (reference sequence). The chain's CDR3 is CASSQDRPGAGNEKLFF. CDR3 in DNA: TGTGCCAGCAGCCAAGACAGGCCCGGCGCCGGTAATGAAAAACTGTTTTTT.